This T cell receptor (beta chain) derives from a study of response to subunit inactivated influenza vaccine. From the RT-PCR reads, TCRdb called clonotypes with MiXCR, one entry per CDR3 protein. The sample carries roughly 700,000 distinct CDR3 sequences, approximately 15% recorded once. The germline V gene has CDR1 MNHNS and CDR2 SASEGT. The V end lost 6 bases, the J end lost 6 bases, and 29 bases lay between the germline ends. The CDR3 is made up of 19 amino acids. Material: PBMCs from blood, obtained roughly 2 weeks before vaccination. This receptor was taken from a man aged 45 to 65 who received an inactivated influenza vaccine. The genes are TRBV6-1 and TRBJ2-2, with D perhaps being TRBD1 or TRBD2 (5 bases each). The chain's CDR3 is CASSPLNFPGRHTSGELFF. In nucleotides, the CDR3 is TGTGCCAGCAGCCCCCTCAACTTTCCGGGACGCCATACCTCCGGGGAGCTGTTTTTT.